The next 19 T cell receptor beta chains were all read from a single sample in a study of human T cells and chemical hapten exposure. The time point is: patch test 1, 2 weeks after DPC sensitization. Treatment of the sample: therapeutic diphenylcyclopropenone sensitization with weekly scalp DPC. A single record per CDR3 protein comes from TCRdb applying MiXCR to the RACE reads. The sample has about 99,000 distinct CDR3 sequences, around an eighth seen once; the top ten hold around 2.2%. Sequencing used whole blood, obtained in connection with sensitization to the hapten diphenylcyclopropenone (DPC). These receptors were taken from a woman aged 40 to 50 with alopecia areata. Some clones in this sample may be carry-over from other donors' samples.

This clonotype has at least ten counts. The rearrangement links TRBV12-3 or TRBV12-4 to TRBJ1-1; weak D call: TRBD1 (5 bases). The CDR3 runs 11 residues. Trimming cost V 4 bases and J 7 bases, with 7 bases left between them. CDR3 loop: CASSYTGEAFF. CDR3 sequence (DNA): TGTGCCAGCAGTTACACAGGTGAAGCTTTCTTT.

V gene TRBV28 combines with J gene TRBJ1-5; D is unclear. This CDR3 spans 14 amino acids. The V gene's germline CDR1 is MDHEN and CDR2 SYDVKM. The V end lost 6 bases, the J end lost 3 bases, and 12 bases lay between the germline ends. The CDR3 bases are TGTGCCAGCAGACCCCGACGTTTCAATCAGCCCCAGCATTTT. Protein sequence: CASRPRRFNQPQHF.

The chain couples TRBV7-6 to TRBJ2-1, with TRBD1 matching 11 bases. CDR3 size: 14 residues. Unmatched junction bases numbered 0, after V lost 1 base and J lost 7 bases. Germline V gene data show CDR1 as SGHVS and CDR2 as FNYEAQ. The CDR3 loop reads CASSLGDRGNEQFF. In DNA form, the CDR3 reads TGTGCCAGCAGCTTAGGGGACAGGGGGAATGAGCAGTTCTTC.

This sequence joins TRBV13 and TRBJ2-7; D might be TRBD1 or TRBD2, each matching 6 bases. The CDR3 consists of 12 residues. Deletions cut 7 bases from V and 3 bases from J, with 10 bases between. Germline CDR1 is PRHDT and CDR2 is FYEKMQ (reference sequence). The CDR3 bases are TGTGCCAGCATAGGGGGGAACTACGAGCAGTACTTC. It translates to CASIGGNYEQYF. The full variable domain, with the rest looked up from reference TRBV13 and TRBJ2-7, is AAGVIQSPRHLIKEKRETATLKCYPIPRHDTVYWYQQGPGQDPQFLISFYEKMQSDKGSIPDRFSAQQFSDYHSELNMSSLELGDSALYFCASIGGNYEQYFGPGTRLTVT.

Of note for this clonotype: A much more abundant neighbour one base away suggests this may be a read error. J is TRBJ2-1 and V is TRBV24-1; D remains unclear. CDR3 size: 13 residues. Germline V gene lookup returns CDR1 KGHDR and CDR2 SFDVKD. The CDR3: CATQRTYYNELFF. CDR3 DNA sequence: TGTGCCACCCAAAGGACGTATTACAATGAGCTGTTCTTC.

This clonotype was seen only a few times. The CDR3 DNA follows: TGTGCCAGCAGTTACCCCTCTGGGGGCGTGAACACCGGGGAGCTGTTTTTT. It yields the protein CASSYPSGGVNTGELFF. This sequence joins TRBV6-2 or TRBV6-3 and TRBJ2-2; TRBD1 might be the D (6 bases). Between the trimmed V and J ends, which lost 2 bases and 1 base, there was a span of 14 bases. Germline CDR1 and CDR2: MNHEY and SVGEGT. This CDR3 is built from 17 residues.

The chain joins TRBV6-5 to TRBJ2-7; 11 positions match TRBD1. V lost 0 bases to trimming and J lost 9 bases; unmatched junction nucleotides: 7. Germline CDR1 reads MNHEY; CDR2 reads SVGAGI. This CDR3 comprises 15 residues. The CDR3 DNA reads TGTGCCAGCAGTTACTCTCGGACAGGGGGCAGCGTGCAGTACTTC. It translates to CASSYSRTGGSVQYF.

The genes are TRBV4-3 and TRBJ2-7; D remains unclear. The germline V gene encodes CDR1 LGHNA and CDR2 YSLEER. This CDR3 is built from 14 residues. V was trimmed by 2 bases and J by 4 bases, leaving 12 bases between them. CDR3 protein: CASSQHADSYEQYF. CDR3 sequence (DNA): TGCGCCAGCAGCCAACACGCTGATAGTTACGAGCAGTACTTC.

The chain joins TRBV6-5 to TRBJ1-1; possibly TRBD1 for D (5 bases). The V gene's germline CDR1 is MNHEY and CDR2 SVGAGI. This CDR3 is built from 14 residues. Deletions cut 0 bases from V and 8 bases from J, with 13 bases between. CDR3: CASSYSAGSREAFF. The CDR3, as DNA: TGTGCCAGCAGTTACTCGGCAGGGTCCAGAGAAGCTTTCTTT.

CDR3 sequence: CSVVGDEQYF. The CDR3 DNA reads as TGCAGCGTTGTGGGGGACGAGCAGTACTTC. The chain links TRBV29-1 to TRBJ2-7; perhaps D is TRBD1 or TRBD2 (5 bases each). This CDR3 has 10 amino acids. CDR1 is SQVTM, CDR2 ANQGSEA, per germline. The V and J ends lost 4 bases and 5 bases respectively, with 6 bases between them.

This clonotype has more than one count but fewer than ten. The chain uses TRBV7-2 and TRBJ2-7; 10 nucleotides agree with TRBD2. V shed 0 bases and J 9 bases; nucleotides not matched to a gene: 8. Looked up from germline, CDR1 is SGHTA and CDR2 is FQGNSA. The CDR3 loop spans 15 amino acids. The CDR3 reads CASSLALAGVAVQYF. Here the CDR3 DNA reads TGTGCCAGCAGCTTAGCTCTAGCGGGAGTAGCTGTGCAGTACTTC.

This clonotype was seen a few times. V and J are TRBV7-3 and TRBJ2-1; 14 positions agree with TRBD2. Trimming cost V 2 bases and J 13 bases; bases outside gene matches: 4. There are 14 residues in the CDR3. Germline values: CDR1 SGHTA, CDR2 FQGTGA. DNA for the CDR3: TGTGCCAGCAGCTTATCCGGGACTAGCGGGAGACAGTTCTTC. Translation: CASSLSGTSGRQFF.

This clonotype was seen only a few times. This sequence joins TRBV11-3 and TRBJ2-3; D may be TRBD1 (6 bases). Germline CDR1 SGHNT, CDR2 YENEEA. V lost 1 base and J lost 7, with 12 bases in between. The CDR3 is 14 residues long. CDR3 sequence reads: CASSLVGQSNTQYF. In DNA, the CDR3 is TGTGCCAGCAGCTTAGTTGGACAGAGCAATACGCAGTATTTT. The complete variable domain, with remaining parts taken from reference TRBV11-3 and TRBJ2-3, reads EAGVVQSPRYKIIEKKQPVAFWCNPISGHNTLYWYLQNLGQGPELLIRYENEEAVDDSQLPKDRFSAERLKGVDSTLKIQPAELGDSAVYLCASSLVGQSNTQYFGPGTRLTVL.

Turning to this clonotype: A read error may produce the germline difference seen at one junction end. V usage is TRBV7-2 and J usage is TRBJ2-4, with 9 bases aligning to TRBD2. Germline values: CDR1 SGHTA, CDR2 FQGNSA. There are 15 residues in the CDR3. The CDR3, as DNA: TGTGCCAACAGCTTAACGCTAGCGGGAATGGACATTCAGTACTTC. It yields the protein CANSLTLAGMDIQYF.

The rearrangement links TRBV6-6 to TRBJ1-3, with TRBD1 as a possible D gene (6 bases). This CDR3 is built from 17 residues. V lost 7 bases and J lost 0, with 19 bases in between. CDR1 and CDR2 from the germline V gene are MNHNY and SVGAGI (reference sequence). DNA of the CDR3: TGTGCCAGCACCCTGACAGGAAGGGGTTACTCTGGAAACACCATATATTTT. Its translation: CASTLTGRGYSGNTIYF.

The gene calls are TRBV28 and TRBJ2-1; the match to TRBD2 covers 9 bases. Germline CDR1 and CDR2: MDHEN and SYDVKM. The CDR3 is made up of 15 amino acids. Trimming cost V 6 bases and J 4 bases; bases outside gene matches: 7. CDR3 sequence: CASSLGTSLYNEQFF. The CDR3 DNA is TGTGCCAGCAGCTTAGGGACTAGCCTTTACAATGAGCAGTTCTTC.

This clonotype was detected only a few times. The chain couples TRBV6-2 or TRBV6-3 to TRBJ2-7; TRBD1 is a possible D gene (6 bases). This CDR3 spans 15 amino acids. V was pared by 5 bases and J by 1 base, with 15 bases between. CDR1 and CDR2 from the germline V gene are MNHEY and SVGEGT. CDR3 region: CASSIPGHRSYEQYF. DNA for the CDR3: TGTGCCAGCAGTATCCCGGGACACCGATCCTACGAGCAGTACTTC.

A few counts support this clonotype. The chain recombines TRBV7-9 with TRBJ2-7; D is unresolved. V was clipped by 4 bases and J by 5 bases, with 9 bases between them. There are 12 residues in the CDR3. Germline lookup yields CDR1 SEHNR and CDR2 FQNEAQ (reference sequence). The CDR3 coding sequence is TGTGCCAGCAGCTCCGTTGGTGACGAGCAGTACTTC. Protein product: CASSSVGDEQYF.

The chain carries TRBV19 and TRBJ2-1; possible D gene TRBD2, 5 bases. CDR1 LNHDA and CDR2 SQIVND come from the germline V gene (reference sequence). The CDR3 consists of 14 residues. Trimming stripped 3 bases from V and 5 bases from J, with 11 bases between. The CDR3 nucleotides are TGTGCCAGTAGTATTTTACTAGGGAACAATGAGCAGTTCTTC. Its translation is CASSILLGNNEQFF.